Listed here are 4 T cell receptor beta chains from one sample, sequenced in a study of blood T cell repertoires in COVID-19 (dated by TCRdb to the early 2020s). Receptor amplification or capture employed the immunoSEQ multiplex PCR assay. As stored in TCRdb, this immuneACCESS dataset retains in-frame rearrangements with V and J assigned. A fraction of the clones does not appear; measured against another copy, unresolved V genes explain less than half of the discrepancy, and the remainder lacks a known reason. This sample is represented by some 200,000 clones; roughly 90% of them were singletons. The ten largest account for under 3% of the sample. Sequencing was carried out using PBMCs or T cells enriched from blood (not recorded which). The receptors originated from a young woman who had recovered from COVID-19.

The chain recombines TRBV15 with TRBJ2-2; D is unclear. Germline loops: CDR1 LNHNV, CDR2 YYDKDF (reference sequence). V lost 4 bases and J 7 bases, leaving 7 bases between the germline ends. The CDR3 extends over 12 amino acids. The CDR3 DNA reads TGTGCCACCAGCATTGAGGTCGGGGAGCTGTTTTTT. This translates into CATSIEVGELFF.

The chain employs TRBV24-1 and TRBJ2-3, with 10 positions matching TRBD2. The V gene end was trimmed by 3 bases and the J gene end by 2 bases; junction bases not matched to a gene: 7. The CDR3 extends over 17 amino acids. Germline V gives CDR1 KGHDR, CDR2 SFDVKD. The CDR3 region has the DNA TGTGCCACCAGTGATCGGTTCAGCGGGGGGGACACAGATACGCAGTATTTT. The encoded protein is CATSDRFSGGDTDTQYF.

This chain uses TRBV5-4 with TRBJ2-1, with TRBD2 matching over 9 bases. Trimming took 4 bases from V and 6 from J; bases not matched to a gene: 2. CDR1 and CDR2 (germline): SGHNT, YYREEE (reference sequence). The CDR3 contains 13 residues. The CDR3 sequence: CASSKAGGNEQFF. The CDR3 DNA reads TGTGCCAGCAGCAAAGCGGGGGGCAATGAGCAGTTCTTC.

The chain recombines TRBV3-1 (or the pseudogene TRBV3-2) with TRBJ2-7; TRBD1 might be the D (5 bases). With 0 bases removed from V and 3 bases from J, the gap between germline ends came to 9 bases. CDR1 is LGHDT, CDR2 YNNKEL, per germline (reference sequence). The CDR3 runs to 14 residues. The CDR3 DNA reads TGTGCCAGCAGCCAAGATCAGGGTAGCTACGAGCAGTACTTC. Amino acids: CASSQDQGSYEQYF.